Listed here are 18 T cell receptor beta chains from one sample, sequenced in a study of blood T cell repertoires in COVID-19. Profiling relied on immunoSEQ multiplex PCR, and the TCRdb table lists in-frame clones only, not all of them. This sample has about 130,000 clones; around 79% occur once, and the top ten carry approximately 5%. The sequenced material came from peripheral blood. These receptor sequences come from a woman in her seventies with COVID-19, enrolled during active disease.

This clone was detected only a few times. V gene TRBV28 combines with J gene TRBJ1-5; 8 bases are shared with TRBD1. The CDR3 extends over 15 amino acids. Germline V gene sequence: CDR1 MDHEN, CDR2 SYDVKM. V shed 6 bases, J shed 4 bases, and the junction held 8 bases outside the gene matches. CDR3 region: CASSPDRGWNQPQHF. The CDR3 coding sequence is TGTGCCAGCAGCCCCGACAGGGGCTGGAATCAGCCCCAGCATTTT.

There are a few counts of this clone. The rearrangement uses TRBV15 and TRBJ1-2; TRBD1 matches 7 bases. V lost 0 bases to trimming and J lost 6 bases; unmatched junction nucleotides: 4. Germline lookup yields CDR1 LNHNV and CDR2 YYDKDF (reference sequence). This CDR3 spans 14 amino acids. The CDR3 loop reads CATSRDLGGDGYTF. DNA of the CDR3: TGTGCCACCAGCAGAGATTTAGGGGGCGATGGCTACACCTTC.

This rearrangement joins TRBV5-5 to TRBJ1-2; D possibly corresponds to TRBD1 (6 bases). V gave up 3 bases and J gave up 3 bases, with 15 bases separating them. Germline assignment: CDR1 SGHKS and CDR2 YYEKEE (reference sequence). The CDR3 contains 15 residues. DNA of the CDR3: TGTGCCAGCAGCTCGGACAGTTATATTGACTATGGCTACACCTTC. It yields the protein CASSSDSYIDYGYTF.

The chain is built from TRBV12-3 or TRBV12-4 and TRBJ1-1, with 7 bases aligning to TRBD1. Trimming at V came to 10 bases and at J to 8 bases, leaving 13 bases not matched to a gene. This CDR3 is 13 amino acids long. The DNA of the CDR3 is TGTGCCACCAACTCAGGGGGTTTCGGGGAAGCTTTCTTT. Protein: CATNSGGFGEAFF.

This chain links TRBV5-4 with TRBJ1-1; 8 bases agree with TRBD1. V lost 4 bases and J lost 4; bases outside the gene matches: 12. CDR1 is SGHNT, CDR2 YYREEE, per germline (reference sequence). The CDR3 consists of 16 residues. In DNA form, the CDR3 reads TGTGCCAGCAGCCCCCCGATGACAGGGGCGGTCACTGAAGCTTTCTTT. It is translated as CASSPPMTGAVTEAFF. The full variable domain, its missing parts supplied by reference TRBV5-4 and TRBJ1-1, is ETGVTQSPTHLIKTRGQQVTLRCSSQSGHNTVSWYQQALGQGPQFIFQYYREEENGRGNFPPRFSGLQFPNYSSELNVNALELDDSALYLCASSPPMTGAVTEAFFGQGTRLTVV.

This chain connects TRBV5-6 to TRBJ1-2; no clear D. This CDR3 spans 13 amino acids. Germline CDR1 is SGHDT and CDR2 is YYEEEE. Trimming took off 2 bases at V and 5 bases at J, with 10 bases between the two ends. The CDR3 sequence is CASSFEARYGYTF. The CDR3 DNA sequence: TGTGCCAGCAGCTTTGAAGCACGATATGGCTACACCTTC.

V is TRBV6-5 and J is TRBJ2-2; 8 positions agree with TRBD1. V lost 7 bases to trimming and J lost 3 bases; unmatched junction nucleotides: 4. The CDR3 sequence is 14 residues long. CDR1 MNHEY and CDR2 SVGAGI come from the germline V gene. The CDR3 sequence is CASNGQGDTGELFF. The CDR3, as DNA: TGTGCCAGCAATGGACAGGGTGACACCGGGGAGCTGTTTTTT.

The J gene is TRBJ2-7, the V gene TRBV3-1 (or the pseudogene TRBV3-2), with unresolved D. The V gene lost 1 base and the J gene lost 3 bases, with 16 bases spanning the gap. Germline V lookup: CDR1 LGHDT, CDR2 YNNKEL (reference sequence). This CDR3 has 16 residues. The CDR3 region is CASSQVGGSVSYEQYF. The CDR3 DNA is TGTGCCAGCAGCCAAGTCGGTGGCAGCGTCAGCTACGAGCAGTACTTC.

The V call is TRBV2, the J call TRBJ2-5, with D possibly matching TRBD1 (6 bases). CDR1 and CDR2 from the germline V gene are SNHLY and FYNNEI. The ends were cut back, 2 bases at V and 5 bases at J, with 15 bases in the middle. CDR3 length: 15 residues. The CDR3 region has the DNA TGTGCCAGCAGTGAAATTCGGGTTAGGGGGGAGACCCAGTACTTC. It specifies CASSEIRVRGETQYF. Together with reference TRBV2 and TRBJ2-5, the CDR3 gives the full variable domain: EPEVTQTPSHQVTQMGQEVILRCVPISNHLYFYWYRQILGQKVEFLVSFYNNEISEKSEIFDDQFSVERPDGSNFTLKIRSTKLEDSAMYFCASSEIRVRGETQYFGPGTRLLVL.

The gene calls are TRBV5-1 and TRBJ2-7; D not resolved. This CDR3 comprises 13 residues. The V end was cut by 4 bases, the J end by 6 bases, with 14 bases between. Looked up from germline, CDR1 is SGHRS and CDR2 is YFSETQ. For the CDR3, the DNA is TGCGCCAGCAGCGGTTCAGCGAATGGCGAGCAGTACTTC. Translating gives CASSGSANGEQYF.

The rearrangement uses TRBV6-5 and TRBJ2-5, with 9 bases matching TRBD1. The CDR3 consists of 13 residues. With 8 bases clipped from V and 5 bases from J, the junction kept 6 bases outside the gene matches. Germline-derived CDR1 and CDR2 are MNHEY and SVGAGI. DNA for the CDR3: TGTGCCAGCGTAAACAGGGGGCCGGAGACCCAGTACTTC. Translating it yields CASVNRGPETQYF.

This clone was detected only a few times. This chain links TRBV2 with TRBJ1-5, with 12 bases aligning to TRBD1. CDR3 length: 15 amino acids. The V gene end was trimmed by 4 bases and the J gene end by 6 bases; junction bases not matched to a gene: 4. Per the germline V gene, CDR1 is SNHLY and CDR2 is FYNNEI. The CDR3 reads CASSAGTGGTQPQHF. The CDR3 DNA reads as TGTGCCAGCAGTGCCGGGACAGGGGGCACTCAGCCCCAGCATTTT.

The chain recombines TRBV5-1 with TRBJ2-7; 10 nucleotides match TRBD1. Germline V lookup: CDR1 SGHRS, CDR2 YFSETQ. The trim removed 0 bases at V and 3 bases at J, leaving 6 bases unmatched. This CDR3 contains 16 residues. This CDR3 reads CASSLAFGQGDYEQYF. CDR3 sequence (DNA): TGCGCCAGCAGCTTGGCCTTCGGACAGGGGGACTACGAGCAGTACTTC.

The chain combines TRBV10-3 with TRBJ2-2; 8 bases align to TRBD1. With V trimmed by 7 bases and J by 4 bases, 5 bases remained unmatched. The CDR3 covers 14 residues. The germline V gene encodes CDR1 ENHRY and CDR2 SYGVKD. DNA for the CDR3: TGTGCCATCATTCAGGGGGCCGCCACCGGGGAGCTGTTTTTT. Protein product: CAIIQGAATGELFF.

There are a few counts of this clone. The CDR3: CASKDRGGFRTEAFF. The CDR3 nucleotides are TGTGCCAGCAAGGACAGAGGGGGATTTAGGACTGAAGCTTTCTTT. The chain has TRBV19 and TRBJ1-1; D perhaps matches TRBD1 (6 bases). Trimming removed 9 bases at V and 5 bases at J, with 22 bases between. Germline V gene lookup returns CDR1 LNHDA and CDR2 SQIVND (reference sequence). The CDR3 spans 15 residues.

The chain is built from TRBV5-1 and TRBJ2-5, with D possibly TRBD2 on 6 matching bases. The V and J ends lost 0 bases and 4 bases respectively, with 13 bases between them. This CDR3 is 15 amino acids long. The germline V gene has CDR1 SGHRS and CDR2 YFSETQ. The CDR3 bases are TGCGCCAGCAGCTTGGGGCCTAGCGATGGAGAGACCCAGTACTTC. This encodes CASSLGPSDGETQYF.

V usage is TRBV7-2 and J usage is TRBJ2-3; tentative D call: TRBD1 (5 bases). The CDR3 has 14 amino acids. V was shortened by 5 bases and J by 0 bases, with 9 bases between the two germline ends. Germline V gives CDR1 SGHTA, CDR2 FQGNSA. CDR3 loop: CASSLDTSTDTQYF. The CDR3 bases are TGTGCCAGCAGCCTGGACACGAGCACAGATACGCAGTATTTT.

The gene calls are TRBV7-3 and TRBJ2-3; D unresolved. Germline CDR1 SGHTA, CDR2 FQGTGA. The CDR3 has 14 amino acids. V shed 4 bases and J shed 2 bases, with 10 bases lying between them. The CDR3 DNA reads TGTGCCAGCAGCTCCACAGAGAACACAGATACGCAGTATTTT. This translates into CASSSTENTDTQYF.